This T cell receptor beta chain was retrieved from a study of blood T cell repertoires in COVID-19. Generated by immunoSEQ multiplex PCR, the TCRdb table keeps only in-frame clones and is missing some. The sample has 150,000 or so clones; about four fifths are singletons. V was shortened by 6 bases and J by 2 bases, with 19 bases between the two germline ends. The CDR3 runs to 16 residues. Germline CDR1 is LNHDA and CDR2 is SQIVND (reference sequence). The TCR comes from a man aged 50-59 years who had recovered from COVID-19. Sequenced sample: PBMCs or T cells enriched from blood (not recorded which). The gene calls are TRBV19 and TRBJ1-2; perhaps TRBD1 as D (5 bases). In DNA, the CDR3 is TGTGCCAGTAGCCACAGGCCGACTCAGCCCAACTATGGCTACACCTTC. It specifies CASSHRPTQPNYGYTF.